These 32 T cell receptor beta chains share one sample of origin, sequenced in a study of vaccination effects on CD4 cells after COVID-19. Sequencing used immunoSEQ multiplex PCR; TCRdb keeps in-frame clones, though not all of them. The sample has around 60,000 clones, about 74% seen once. Culturing for 9 to 10 days preceded CD4+ T cell isolation. Their target antigens are unknown. The input for sequencing was CD4+ T cells from PBMCs cultured without peptide, taken before COVID-19 vaccination. Receptors originate from a human donor who received a COVID-19 vaccine.

The rearrangement links TRBV29-1 to TRBJ1-4; D unclear. Germline lookup yields CDR1 SQVTM and CDR2 ANQGSEA. This CDR3 is built from 11 residues. V was clipped by 7 bases and J by 4 bases, with 7 bases between them. CDR3 in amino acids: CSADFNEKLFF. The CDR3 DNA follows: TGCAGCGCGGACTTTAATGAAAAACTGTTTTTT.

V gene TRBV7-3 combines with J gene TRBJ2-1; maybe TRBD2 (6 bases). This CDR3 is 16 amino acids long. Between the trimmed V and J ends, which lost 1 base and 2 bases, there was a span of 12 bases. The germline CDR1 and CDR2 sequences are SGHTA and FQGTGA. The CDR3 DNA reads as TGTGCCAGCAGCTTAAACGGGGGAATAACCTACAATGAGCAGTTCTTC. It codes for CASSLNGGITYNEQFF. Together with reference TRBV7-3 and TRBJ2-1, the CDR3 gives the full variable domain: GAGVSQTPSNKVTEKGKYVELRCDPISGHTALYWYRQSLGQGPEFLIYFQGTGAADDSGLPNDRFFAVRPEGSVSTLKIQRTERGDSAVYLCASSLNGGITYNEQFFGPGTRLTVL.

V usage is TRBV7-2 and J usage is TRBJ2-1; no definite D call. V lost 1 base, J lost 9 bases, and 7 bases lay in between. The CDR3 is made up of 12 amino acids. From germline, CDR1 is SGHTA and CDR2 FQGNSA. CDR3 sequence: CASSLGATEQFF. For the CDR3, the DNA is TGTGCCAGCAGCTTAGGGGCTACTGAGCAGTTCTTC. The whole variable domain, remainder taken from reference TRBV7-2 and TRBJ2-1, is GAGVSQSPSNKVTEKGKDVELRCDPISGHTALYWYRQSLGQGLEFLIYFQGNSAPDKSGLPSDRFSAERTGGSVSTLTIQRTQQEDSAVYLCASSLGATEQFFGPGTRLTVL.

The rearrangement links TRBV28 to TRBJ1-1; perhaps TRBD1 as D (5 bases). This CDR3 has 14 residues. Germline lookup yields CDR1 MDHEN and CDR2 SYDVKM. With 1 base removed from V and 3 bases from J, the gap between germline ends came to 9 bases. The CDR3 region has the DNA TGTGCCAGCAGTTTATTGGGGGGTTACACTGAAGCTTTCTTT. It codes for CASSLLGGYTEAFF.

The chain employs TRBV6-2 or TRBV6-3 and TRBJ1-2; D remains ambiguous. The CDR3 spans 12 residues. The germline gives CDR1 MNHEY, CDR2 SVGEGT. Between the trimmed V and J ends, which lost 2 bases and 5 bases, there was a span of 6 bases. The CDR3: CASSYPPYGYTF. CDR3 bases: TGTGCCAGCAGTTACCCCCCATATGGCTACACCTTC.

The count of this clone is one. The chain is built from TRBV7-8 and TRBJ1-5, with D possibly being TRBD1 (5 bases). The germline V gene has CDR1 SGHVS and CDR2 FQNEAQ. V was trimmed by 2 bases and J by 3 bases, leaving 11 bases between them. CDR3 length equals 15 residues. CDR3 bases: TGTGCCAGCAGCTTAATAAAGGGGCACAATCAGCCCCAGCATTTT. Residues: CASSLIKGHNQPQHF.

The rearrangement uses TRBV19 and TRBJ2-1; 9 nucleotides line up with TRBD2. This CDR3 spans 15 amino acids. The trim removed 3 bases at V and 3 bases at J, leaving 3 bases unmatched. CDR1 LNHDA and CDR2 SQIVND come from the germline V gene (reference sequence). The CDR3 DNA reads as TGTGCCAGTAGTATTGGGACTAGCTTCTACAATGAGCAGTTCTTC. The encoded protein is CASSIGTSFYNEQFF.

The rearrangement joins TRBV27 to TRBJ2-1; 14 bases line up with TRBD2. After removal of 2 bases from V and 5 bases from J, the junction contained 11 bases not matched to a gene. The germline V gene has CDR1 MNHEY and CDR2 SMNVEV (reference sequence). This CDR3 is 19 amino acids long. Here the CDR3 DNA reads TGTGCCAGCAGTTTAACGGGACTAGCGGGGGCTTCCCCGAACAATGAGCAGTTCTTC. It is translated as CASSLTGLAGASPNNEQFF.

This clone appeared a single time. The chain employs TRBV5-1 and TRBJ1-4; no firm D call. The CDR3 has 16 amino acids. Trimming removed 0 bases at V and 8 bases at J, with 17 bases between. CDR1 is SGHRS, CDR2 YFSETQ, per germline. CDR3 region: CASSLEVKELHEKLFF. CDR3 sequence (DNA): TGCGCCAGCAGCTTGGAAGTTAAAGAACTCCACGAAAAACTGTTTTTT.

In its sample, this clone was seen a few times. The V and J genes are TRBV2 and TRBJ1-1, with no clear D. This CDR3 has 12 residues. The V end was cut by 11 bases, the J end by 5 bases, with 15 bases between. Germline V lookup: CDR1 SNHLY, CDR2 FYNNEI. This CDR3 reads CAGVPGGTEAFF. CDR3 coding DNA: TGTGCCGGGGTTCCCGGAGGGACTGAAGCTTTCTTT.

The V call is TRBV10-1, the J call TRBJ2-2; D is uncertain. V was pared by 6 bases and J by 4 bases, with 18 bases between. CDR1 WNHNN and CDR2 SYGVQD come from the germline V gene (reference sequence). This CDR3 is built from 16 residues. This CDR3 reads CASSLSRNPITGELFF. In DNA, the CDR3 is TGCGCCAGCAGCTTAAGCAGGAATCCGATCACCGGGGAGCTGTTTTTT.

The V gene is TRBV19, the J gene TRBJ1-2; unclear D gene. The CDR3 runs to 14 residues. The V end was cut by 6 bases, the J end by 4 bases, with 15 bases between. The germline CDR1 and CDR2 sequences are LNHDA and SQIVND (reference sequence). The CDR3 DNA reads as TGTGCCAGTAGCAACGGGATCCAAATCTATGGCTACACCTTC. Its protein product is CASSNGIQIYGYTF.

This chain links TRBV6-2 or TRBV6-3 with TRBJ1-1, with 7 bases matching TRBD1. The V segment lost 4 bases and the J segment 11 bases; nucleotides outside the gene matches: 7. This CDR3 has 12 residues. Germline lookup yields CDR1 MNHEY and CDR2 SVGEGT. CDR3 amino acids: CASSWRGGLAFF. CDR3 sequence (DNA): TGTGCCAGCAGTTGGCGAGGGGGCCTGGCTTTCTTT.

V gene TRBV6-2 or TRBV6-3 combines with J gene TRBJ1-2; no clear D. Trimming took off 4 bases at V and 5 bases at J, with 14 bases between the two ends. The germline gives CDR1 MNHEY, CDR2 SVGEGT. The CDR3 consists of 14 residues. Here the CDR3 DNA reads TGTGCCAGCAGTTTACTCAAGTTGGCATATGGCTACACCTTC. Amino acid sequence: CASSLLKLAYGYTF.

The chain links TRBV5-6 to TRBJ2-2, with D perhaps given as TRBD1 or TRBD2 (6 bases each). The ends were cut back, 5 bases at V and 3 bases at J, with 17 bases in the middle. CDR1 is SGHDT and CDR2 is YYEEEE in the germline V gene. This CDR3 has 16 amino acids. The CDR3 bases are TGTGCCAGCAGTCCTCCCTGGGGGGCCGACACCGGGGAGCTGTTTTTT. Translating gives CASSPPWGADTGELFF.

The DNA for the CDR3 is TGTGCCCTAGCGCAGCGGAACCAAGAGACCCAGTACTTC. This gives the protein CALAQRNQETQYF. The chain links TRBV6-5 to TRBJ2-5, with D tentatively TRBD2 (6 bases). The germline V and J ends were trimmed by 11 bases and 0 bases, with 13 bases remaining between them. The CDR3 extends over 13 amino acids. Germline lookup yields CDR1 MNHEY and CDR2 SVGAGI.

The V call is TRBV6-6, the J call TRBJ2-7; 8 nucleotides agree with TRBD1. Germline assignment: CDR1 MNHNY and CDR2 SVGAGI (reference sequence). This CDR3 spans 15 amino acids. With 2 bases clipped from V and 5 bases from J, the junction kept 8 bases outside the gene matches. CDR3 DNA: TGTGCCAGCAGTTACATGTCAGGGGGCGCGGACGAGCAGTACGTC. Encoded protein: CASSYMSGGADEQYV.

The chain carries TRBV10-3 and TRBJ2-3; D not certain. The CDR3 contains 14 residues. Germline lookup yields CDR1 ENHRY and CDR2 SYGVKD. V lost 3 bases and J 2 bases, leaving 9 bases between the germline ends. CDR3 coding DNA: TGTGCCATCAGTGAAGCACATCACACAGATACGCAGTATTTT. Amino acid sequence: CAISEAHHTDTQYF.

The chain joins TRBV5-1 to TRBJ2-1; no definite D call. Trimming left V 2 bases short and J 0 bases short, with 12 bases between. The CDR3 is 16 residues long. CDR1 is SGHRS, CDR2 YFSETQ, per germline. In nucleotides, the CDR3 is TGCGCCAGCAGCTTAGACCCGTCGGGCTCCTACAATGAGCAGTTCTTC. Translation: CASSLDPSGSYNEQFF.

This clone was seen once. This chain uses TRBV7-8 with TRBJ1-5, with D tentatively TRBD1 (6 bases). The CDR3 has 17 amino acids. The V end was cut by 1 base, the J end by 0 bases, with 13 bases between. The V gene's germline CDR1 is SGHVS and CDR2 FQNEAQ. The CDR3 loop reads CASSLGTGDISNQPQHF. The CDR3 bases are TGTGCCAGCAGCTTAGGTACCGGGGACATTAGCAATCAGCCCCAGCATTTT.

The genes are TRBV10-3 and TRBJ1-5, with D hard to call. Trimming took off 11 bases at V and 4 bases at J, with 15 bases between the two ends. The germline V gene encodes CDR1 ENHRY and CDR2 SYGVKD. CDR3 length: 13 amino acids. CDR3 residues: CAGGRSPNQPQHF. The CDR3 DNA follows: TGTGCCGGTGGGCGGTCACCGAATCAGCCCCAGCATTTT.

CDR3 sequence: CASNNGTSWDEQFF. The CDR3 DNA follows: TGCGCCAGCAACAACGGGACTAGCTGGGATGAGCAGTTCTTC. The J gene is TRBJ2-1, the V gene TRBV5-1, with 9 positions matching TRBD2. CDR1 is SGHRS and CDR2 is YFSETQ in the germline V gene. Trimming at V came to 6 bases and at J to 8 bases, leaving 9 bases not matched to a gene. CDR3 length equals 14 residues.

The chain uses TRBV5-1 and TRBJ1-2; the D is unclear. The CDR3 extends over 14 amino acids. Trimming stripped 4 bases from V and 7 bases from J, with 17 bases between. CDR1 is SGHRS, CDR2 YFSETQ, per germline. CDR3 protein: CASSLSGSLSGYTF. The CDR3 bases are TGCGCCAGCAGCCTTTCGGGGTCTCTATCTGGCTACACCTTC.

The sample holds one count of this clone. The J gene is TRBJ1-5, the V gene TRBV19; D is unresolved. Germline V gives CDR1 LNHDA, CDR2 SQIVND (reference sequence). Trimming cost V 5 bases and J 4 bases, with 12 bases left between them. The length of the CDR3 is 14 residues. The CDR3 bases are TGTGCCAGTAGTTTATTGTCGGGAAATCAGCCCCAGCATTTT. The encoded protein is CASSLLSGNQPQHF.

The genes are TRBV9 and TRBJ1-2; a weak D match, TRBD1 (5 bases). Germline CDR1 and CDR2: SGDLS and YYNGEE. CDR3 size: 15 residues. V shed 7 bases and J shed 5 bases, with 21 bases lying between them. As DNA, the CDR3 is TGTGCCAGCTCGCGAACAGGAGGTTCGAATTATGGCTACACCTTC. Residues: CASSRTGGSNYGYTF.

The V call is TRBV18, the J call TRBJ1-3; D not resolved. CDR1 and CDR2 (germline): KGHSH, LQKENI. V lost 3 bases, J lost 8 bases, and 14 bases lay in between. This CDR3 has 14 amino acids. The CDR3 loop reads CASSPKTFGDTIYF. CDR3 sequence (DNA): TGTGCCAGCTCACCTAAGACTTTCGGGGACACCATATATTTT.

This clone was observed once. V gene TRBV9 combines with J gene TRBJ1-6; perhaps TRBD1 as D (6 bases). The V and J ends lost 0 bases and 7 bases respectively, with 14 bases between them. This CDR3 has 16 amino acids. Germline V gene lookup returns CDR1 SGDLS and CDR2 YYNGEE. CDR3 sequence: CASSVGGGRGNSPLHF. The CDR3 DNA is TGTGCCAGCAGCGTAGGGGGGGGGCGCGGGAATTCACCCCTCCACTTT.

The genes are TRBV9 and TRBJ2-1; no firm D call. Germline loops: CDR1 SGDLS, CDR2 YYNGEE. The germline V and J ends were trimmed by 4 bases and 8 bases, with 13 bases remaining between them. CDR3 size: 13 residues. The CDR3 DNA reads TGTGCCAGCAGCCCCGGCCCGGACCATGAGCAGTTCTTC. Translation: CASSPGPDHEQFF.

This clone appeared once. V is TRBV27 and J is TRBJ1-5, with D tentatively TRBD1 (6 bases). This CDR3 region has 14 residues. The germline CDR1 and CDR2 sequences are MNHEY and SMNVEV (reference sequence). Trimming left V 4 bases short and J 3 bases short, with 10 bases between. The CDR3 nucleotides are TGTGCCAGCAGTTCGGGGGGCCCCAATCAGCCCCAGCATTTT. This gives the protein CASSSGGPNQPQHF.

The rearrangement uses TRBV9 and TRBJ1-5; D unresolved. Trimming cost V 3 bases and J 3 bases, with 7 bases left between them. Germline assignment: CDR1 SGDLS and CDR2 YYNGEE. This CDR3 is built from 13 residues. CDR3 region: CASSASPNQPQHF. CDR3 nucleotides: TGTGCCAGCAGCGCCTCCCCCAATCAGCCCCAGCATTTT. Filled out from reference TRBV9 and TRBJ1-5, the complete variable domain reads DSGVTQTPKHLITATGQRVTLRCSPRSGDLSVYWYQQSLDQGLQFLIQYYNGEERAKGNILERFSAQQFPDLHSELNLSSLELGDSALYFCASSASPNQPQHFGDGTRLSIL.

J is TRBJ2-1 and V is TRBV20-1; D may correspond to TRBD1 or TRBD2 (5 bases each). Germline V gives CDR1 DFQATT, CDR2 SNEGSKA (reference sequence). Trimming removed 6 bases from V and 10 bases from J, with 13 bases in between. This CDR3 spans 11 amino acids. The CDR3 bases are TGCAGTGCCCCGGATTGGGGGGAGCAGTTCTTC. Encoded protein: CSAPDWGEQFF.

The chain employs TRBV6-6 and TRBJ1-1; 8 bases line up with TRBD1. Per germline, CDR1 MNHNY and CDR2 SVGAGI (reference sequence). This CDR3 spans 15 amino acids. CDR3: CATGGSQNRNTEAFF. Written as DNA, the CDR3 is TGTGCTACAGGGGGAAGCCAGAACCGGAACACTGAAGCTTTCTTT.